The T cell receptor beta chain described here comes from a study of blood T cell repertoires in COVID-19. Study-level information: Samples taken during acute and convalescent COVID-19 were collected in the United States, Italy and Spain. Nucleic acid was either cDNA or gDNA, and it came from T cells, B-cell-depleted T cells, or PBMCs.

The V end lost 0 bases, the J end lost 2 bases, and 12 bases lay between the germline ends. The CDR3 runs 16 residues. Germline CDR1 and CDR2: MRHNA and SNTAGT. Per the original data handling: Reference gene primer amplification gave estimated nucleated cell counts. Libraries were prepared by immunoSEQ multiplex PCR; TCRdb keeps only in-frame clonotypes and omits some of them. Clone size and V and J calls were adopted from that table, with D and trimming inferred from the DNA. The table includes 30,000 to 45,000 clones, approximately 86% detected once. This TCR was recovered from a human donor in a cohort sampled during active COVID-19. The V and J genes are TRBV6-4 and TRBJ2-3; D is possibly TRBD2 (6 bases). Sequencing used peripheral blood. The CDR3 loop is CASSDSEGSITDTQYF. The CDR3 DNA sequence: TGTGCCAGCAGTGACTCGGAGGGGTCGATCACAGATACGCAGTATTTT.